Shown below are 26 T cell receptor beta chains from a single sample sequenced in a study of immune evolution from preneoplasia to lung adenocarcinoma. Produced via immunoSEQ multiplex PCR; TCRdb's table is partial and in-frame only. The data hold some 4,300 clones, with around four fifths observed a single time. The specimen sequenced was FFPE lung adenocarcinoma in situ tissue. The source is a person between 55 and 80 years old with lung adenocarcinoma.

The V and J genes are TRBV28 and TRBJ2-5, with 8 bases aligning to TRBD1. The CDR3 is 15 amino acids. Germline V CDR1 and CDR2: MDHEN, SYDVKM. V was clipped by 6 bases and J by 3 bases; unmatched bases: 9. CDR3 coding DNA: TGTGCCAGCAGACCAACGGGGACAGGCAAAGAGACCCAGTACTTC. The encoded protein is CASRPTGTGKETQYF.

This chain connects TRBV7-8 to TRBJ2-7, with unresolved D. The germline V gene has CDR1 SGHVS and CDR2 FQNEAQ. CDR3 length equals 11 residues. V shed 6 bases and J shed 2 bases, with 5 bases lying between them. CDR3 region: CASRRTYEQYF. DNA for the CDR3: TGTGCCAGCAGGCGAACCTACGAGCAGTACTTC.

This clone was seen a few times. The V gene is TRBV7-2, the J gene TRBJ1-2; D is unclear. From germline, CDR1 is SGHTA and CDR2 FQGNSA. Trimming took off 2 bases at V and 0 bases at J, with 7 bases between the two ends. The CDR3 length is 14 residues. In DNA, the CDR3 is TGTGCCAGCAGCTTATACGGGGCTAACTATGGCTACACCTTC. It specifies CASSLYGANYGYTF.

The sample holds a few counts of this clone. The chain employs TRBV4-3 and TRBJ2-3; TRBD1 aligns across 7 bases. This CDR3 has 16 residues. The trim removed 0 bases at V and 3 bases at J, leaving 6 bases unmatched. The germline CDR1 and CDR2 sequences are LGHNA and YSLEER. CDR3 protein: CASSQERGRWTDTQYF. The CDR3 nucleotides are TGCGCCAGCAGCCAAGAAAGGGGGCGTTGGACAGATACGCAGTATTTT.

This clone is a singleton in its sample. The rearrangement links TRBV5-8 to TRBJ2-2, with 8 bases matching TRBD2. V was pared by 5 bases and J by 0 bases, with 6 bases of the junction left unmatched. The germline V gene has CDR1 SGHTS and CDR2 YDEGEE. The CDR3 is made up of 16 amino acids. The CDR3 DNA is TGTGCCAGCAGATTTCGTAGCGGGGCGAACACCGGGGAGCTGTTTTTT. Protein sequence: CASRFRSGANTGELFF.

This clone was counted only a few times. The rearrangement uses TRBV28 and TRBJ1-1, with TRBD1 matching over 12 bases. V was pared by 7 bases and J by 7 bases, with 10 bases of the junction left unmatched. The CDR3 contains 15 residues. CDR1 and CDR2 from the germline V gene are MDHEN and SYDVKM. CDR3 in DNA: TGTGCCAGCATTTCAGGGGGGACAGGGGGCGATGAAGCTTTCTTT. It yields the protein CASISGGTGGDEAFF. Based on the CDR3 plus reference TRBV28 and TRBJ1-1, the full variable domain is DVKVTQSSRYLVKRTGEKVFLECVQDMDHENMFWYRQDPGLGLRLIYFSYDVKMKEKGDIPEGYSVSREKKERFSLILESASTNQTSMYLCASISGGTGGDEAFFGQGTRLTVV.

The chain is built from TRBV5-1 and TRBJ1-2, with D maybe TRBD1 (5 bases). Trimming stripped 1 base from V and 7 bases from J, with 17 bases between. This CDR3 has 15 amino acids. Germline CDR1 and CDR2: SGHRS and YFSETQ. The CDR3 is CASSLSVGGMFGYTF. As DNA, the CDR3 is TGCGCCAGCAGCTTGTCTGTGGGGGGTATGTTTGGCTACACCTTC.

This chain joins TRBV28 and TRBJ1-2, with D maybe TRBD1 (5 bases). CDR3 size: 14 residues. In germline, CDR1 is MDHEN, CDR2 SYDVKM. V lost 2 bases and J lost 2, with 9 bases in between. The CDR3 sequence is CASSLIQENYGYTF. CDR3 in DNA: TGTGCCAGCAGTTTAATACAGGAAAACTATGGCTACACCTTC.

V gene TRBV14 combines with J gene TRBJ2-3; D remains unclear. Trimming removed 3 bases from V and 6 bases from J, with 10 bases in between. Germline V gives CDR1 SGHDN, CDR2 FVKESK. The CDR3 consists of 13 residues. The CDR3 protein is CASSHGIRDTQYF. In DNA form, the CDR3 reads TGTGCCAGCAGCCATGGAATTAGGGATACGCAGTATTTT.

The rearrangement uses TRBV28 and TRBJ2-7; either TRBD1 or TRBD2 may supply D (5 bases each). The V end was cut by 6 bases, the J end by 7 bases, with 16 bases between. The germline CDR1 and CDR2 sequences are MDHEN and SYDVKM. This CDR3 region has 13 residues. The CDR3 nucleotides read TGTGCCAGCAGCCGGCCCTACGAGGGGGAGCAGTACTTC. Amino acids: CASSRPYEGEQYF.

The table lists this clone with a few counts. J is TRBJ2-7 and V is TRBV28, with D uncertain. The ends were cut back, 6 bases at V and 4 bases at J, with 16 bases in the middle. Germline CDR1 is MDHEN and CDR2 is SYDVKM. The CDR3 runs to 14 residues. This CDR3 reads CASSPTHANYEQYF. The CDR3 DNA reads as TGTGCCAGCAGCCCCACCCACGCTAATTACGAGCAGTACTTC.

Only a few counts were recorded for this clone. The rearrangement links TRBV29-1 to TRBJ2-2, with 9 bases identical to TRBD1. Germline CDR1 reads SQVTM; CDR2 reads ANQGSEA. This CDR3 is built from 13 residues. The V segment lost 6 bases and the J segment 5 bases; nucleotides outside the gene matches: 4. This CDR3 is CSVTGTGTGELFF. In DNA form, the CDR3 reads TGCAGCGTAACCGGGACAGGGACCGGGGAGCTGTTTTTT.

The chain is built from TRBV4-1 and TRBJ2-5; 12 bases map to TRBD2. Germline V gene lookup returns CDR1 MGHRA and CDR2 YSYEKL. Trimming cost V 0 bases and J 2 bases; bases outside gene matches: 10. The CDR3 runs to 19 residues. Here the CDR3 reads CASSQDRPLLAGGQETQYF. The CDR3 DNA reads TGCGCCAGCAGCCAAGATAGGCCCCTGCTAGCGGGGGGGCAAGAGACCCAGTACTTC.

This chain uses TRBV5-5 with TRBJ1-5; D is undetermined. V lost 4 bases and J lost 1, with 9 bases in between. CDR3 size: 14 residues. In germline, CDR1 is SGHKS, CDR2 YYEKEE (reference sequence). The DNA of the CDR3 is TGTGCCAGCAGCGCGGAGGTGAGCAATCAGCCCCAGCATTTT. Translated, it gives CASSAEVSNQPQHF.

J is TRBJ1-1 and V is TRBV29-1, with D maybe TRBD1 (6 bases). CDR1 and CDR2 (germline): SQVTM, ANQGSEA. V lost 7 bases to trimming and J lost 1 base, with 7 bases between them. The CDR3 length is 11 residues. Here the CDR3 reads CSARGNTEAFF. CDR3 in DNA: TGCAGCGCCAGGGGGAACACTGAAGCTTTCTTT.

This rearrangement joins TRBV5-6 to TRBJ1-5; D unclear. Germline V lookup: CDR1 SGHDT, CDR2 YYEEEE. This CDR3 has 16 residues. V was clipped by 2 bases and J by 0 bases, with 12 bases between them. The CDR3 is CASSLTGVDSNQPQHF. The DNA for the CDR3 is TGTGCCAGCAGCTTAACGGGAGTCGATAGCAATCAGCCCCAGCATTTT.

The rearrangement uses TRBV2 and TRBJ2-7; no clear D gene. The CDR3 is 14 residues long. Germline V gene data show CDR1 as SNHLY and CDR2 as FYNNEI. V was trimmed by 7 bases and J by 2 bases, leaving 15 bases between them. CDR3: CASIAQPGPYEQYF. As DNA, the CDR3 is TGTGCCAGCATTGCACAGCCCGGGCCCTACGAGCAGTACTTC.

This chain's CDR3 is CASSEGPRGYEQFF. For the CDR3, the DNA is TGTGCCAGCAGCGAGGGGCCCCGAGGGTATGAGCAGTTCTTC. The chain combines TRBV9 with TRBJ2-1; D is possibly TRBD1 or TRBD2 (5 bases each). V lost 3 bases to trimming and J lost 8 bases, with 15 bases between them. The CDR3 is made up of 14 amino acids. Germline CDR1 reads SGDLS; CDR2 reads YYNGEE.

The chain combines TRBV6-5 with TRBJ1-2; possible D gene TRBD1, 5 bases. CDR1 is MNHEY and CDR2 is SVGAGI in the germline V gene. V lost 1 base to trimming and J lost 8 bases, with 17 bases between them. The CDR3 spans 15 residues. CDR3 residues: CASSYFDRSPLGYTF. CDR3 nucleotide sequence: TGTGCCAGCAGTTACTTCGACAGAAGCCCCCTCGGCTACACCTTC.

This clone was detected only a few times. The chain employs TRBV7-2 and TRBJ1-5; no clear D. Germline V gene data show CDR1 as SGHTA and CDR2 as FQGNSA. The CDR3 sequence is 16 residues long. V was clipped by 2 bases and J by 1 base, with 12 bases between them. CDR3 amino acids: CASSLRPSRSNQPQHF. CDR3 DNA sequence: TGTGCCAGCAGCTTAAGACCATCAAGGAGCAATCAGCCCCAGCATTTT. Using reference TRBV7-2 and TRBJ1-5 for the parts outside the CDR3, the full variable domain is GAGVSQSPSNKVTEKGKDVELRCDPISGHTALYWYRQSLGQGLEFLIYFQGNSAPDKSGLPSDRFSAERTGGSVSTLTIQRTQQEDSAVYLCASSLRPSRSNQPQHFGDGTRLSIL.

Only one count was recorded for this clone. The chain combines TRBV9 with TRBJ2-1; 9 bases agree with TRBD1. The CDR3 consists of 15 residues. V shed 3 bases and J 3 bases; nucleotides not matched to a gene: 4. Germline V gives CDR1 SGDLS, CDR2 YYNGEE. CDR3 DNA sequence: TGTGCCAGCAGCGGAGGACAGGGGAACTACAATGAGCAGTTCTTC. It encodes CASSGGQGNYNEQFF.

This clone was recorded only once. The V gene is TRBV6-5, the J gene TRBJ2-7; TRBD1 matches 10 bases. The ends lost 4 bases at V and 3 bases at J; junction bases unmatched: 3. This CDR3 has 14 residues. Germline V gene data show CDR1 as MNHEY and CDR2 as SVGAGI. CDR3 amino acids: CASSSGTGVYEQYF. CDR3 in DNA: TGTGCCAGCAGTTCCGGGACAGGGGTCTACGAGCAGTACTTC.

The V and J genes are TRBV28 and TRBJ1-5; no definite D call. The CDR3 runs to 12 residues. Trimming took off 7 bases at V and 2 bases at J, with 6 bases between the two ends. CDR1 is MDHEN and CDR2 is SYDVKM in the germline V gene. CDR3 DNA: TGTGCCAGCAAACAGCGCAATCAGCCCCAGCATTTT. It translates to CASKQRNQPQHF.

The chain joins TRBV27 to TRBJ2-1; perhaps TRBD1 as D (5 bases). V gave up 3 bases and J gave up 0 bases, with 9 bases separating them. The CDR3 extends over 15 amino acids. Germline lookup yields CDR1 MNHEY and CDR2 SMNVEV (reference sequence). The CDR3 DNA reads as TGTGCCAGCAGTTTTCGGCAGGGCTCCTACAATGAGCAGTTCTTC. Translated, it gives CASSFRQGSYNEQFF.

The chain employs TRBV28 and TRBJ2-2; D may be TRBD1 (5 bases). The CDR3 extends over 16 amino acids. The germline CDR1 and CDR2 sequences are MDHEN and SYDVKM. With 3 bases removed from V and 0 bases from J, the gap between germline ends came to 11 bases. The CDR3 spells CASSLYGATNTGELFF. The DNA for the CDR3 is TGTGCCAGCAGTTTGTATGGGGCGACGAACACCGGGGAGCTGTTTTTT.

This sequence joins TRBV12-5 and TRBJ2-2; D may be TRBD1 (6 bases). The V and J ends lost 4 bases and 4 bases respectively, with 7 bases between them. CDR1 LGHNT and CDR2 FRNRAP come from the germline V gene. The CDR3 extends over 13 amino acids. The CDR3 sequence: CASGSQGTGELFF. DNA of the CDR3: TGTGCTAGTGGTTCACAGGGCACCGGGGAGCTGTTTTTT.